This T cell receptor (beta chain) stems from a study of OX40 agonist ivuxolimab in advanced cancers. Study-wide context: Checkpoint inhibitors had been given previously to 35% to 50% of patients.

In the case of this clone: Its target is unknown.

Assay: immunoSEQ multiplex PCR; the TCRdb copy retains only in-frame clones and omits some. Here the sample spans approximately 64,000 clones, about nine tenths being singletons. V lost 1 base to trimming and J lost 4 bases; unmatched junction nucleotides: 7. The CDR3 has 16 residues. Germline V gives CDR1 LGHNA, CDR2 YSLEER. Findings and caveats of the study: The study found among the lowest clonal expansion in partial responders at 0.1-3.0 mg/kg. What antigens the expanded peripheral T cells recognized was never established.

Sequenced material: CD4+ or CD8+ T cells sorted from blood, taken in a trial of the OX40 agonist ivuxolimab. The receptor was isolated from an adult with an advanced solid tumor such as melanoma, head and neck, liver or kidney cancer. The rearrangement uses TRBV4-3 and TRBJ2-1, with TRBD2 matching over 7 bases. CDR3 DNA sequence: TGCGCCAGCAGCCAAGCATCAAGCGGGGTGTACAATGAGCAGTTCTTC. The encoded protein is CASSQASSGVYNEQFF.